This T cell receptor (beta chain) was captured by sequencing in a study of naive and memory T cell subsets. Findings and limits, study-wide: A few larger clonotypes appeared in naive repertoires, especially CD8, possibly memory cells re-expressing CD45RA. In naive cells, over 95% of TCR sequences were seen only once. Gini index rose across naive, CM, EM and EMRA in CD4 and CD8.

V was cut by 6 bases and J by 3 bases, with 10 bases left in between. Germline V lookup: CDR1 WNHNN, CDR2 SYGVQD (reference sequence). CDR3 length equals 13 residues. Two oligonucleotides, mixed equimolar, formed the beta constant-region primer covering TRBC1 and TRBC2. Nested alpha and beta constant-region primers with the SP2 primer drove four PCR rounds on ligated cDNA. A 12-nucleotide UMI and the SP2 primer were added to the cDNA 3' end by oligonucleotide ligation. TCRdb re-analysed the UMI-ligation and nested PCR reads in MiXCR, keeping a single row per CDR3 protein. The sample contains 130,000 to 150,000 distinct CDR3 sequences, 22% of which appear only once. This clonotype was seen repeatedly, ten times or more. Its antigen is currently unknown.

This receptor was identified in a human donor in good health. The J gene is TRBJ2-3, the V gene TRBV10-1; D not resolved. Sequencing input: naive CD4+ T cells from blood. The CDR3 here is CASSRELTDTQYF. The CDR3 region has the DNA TGCGCCAGCAGCCGCGAACTTACAGATACGCAGTATTTT.